The next 24 T cell receptor beta chains were all read from a single sample in a study of T cell repertoires in cytomegalovirus infection. Using its own MiXCR run on the reads, TCRdb lists one record per CDR3 protein. The data contain 150,000 to 180,000 distinct CDR3 sequences, around a quarter of them singletons. Specimen: PBMCs. Source of these receptors: a human donor in good health (CMV status not recorded). Some clones in this sample may be carry-over from other donors' samples.

Details on this clonotype: A read error may explain this, as a much larger clone is one base away. The J gene is TRBJ1-3, the V gene TRBV7-2; D possibly corresponds to TRBD1 (5 bases). CDR1 is SGHTA and CDR2 is FQGNSA in the germline V gene. The CDR3 is 14 residues long. Trimming took off 2 bases at V and 4 bases at J, with 9 bases between the two ends. The DNA of the CDR3 is TGTGCCAGCAGCTTATGGGGCGGCGGAAACACCATATATTTT. Translated, it gives CASSLWGGGNTIYF. The variable domain in full, completed from reference TRBV7-2 and TRBJ1-3, reads GAGVSQSPSNKVTEKGKDVELRCDPISGHTALYWYRQSLGQGLEFLIYFQGNSAPDKSGLPSDRFSAERTGGSVSTLTIQRTQQEDSAVYLCASSLWGGGNTIYFGEGSWLTVV.

A few counts support this clonotype. The J gene is TRBJ1-2, the V gene TRBV28; 7 bases align to TRBD1. Trimming took 10 bases from V and 5 from J; bases not matched to a gene: 10. The CDR3 loop spans 13 amino acids. The V gene's germline CDR1 is MDHEN and CDR2 SYDVKM. The chain's CDR3 is CATEQTGRYGYTF. DNA for the CDR3: TGTGCCACTGAACAGACAGGGCGGTATGGCTACACCTTC.

This clonotype has a handful of counts. This chain joins TRBV5-5 and TRBJ2-7, with D tentatively TRBD1 (6 bases). CDR1 is SGHKS, CDR2 YYEKEE, per germline (reference sequence). The ends were cut back, 3 bases at V and 2 bases at J, with 9 bases in the middle. There are 13 residues in the CDR3. CDR3: CASSYRDPYEQYF. The CDR3 DNA sequence: TGTGCCAGCAGCTACAGGGACCCCTACGAGCAGTACTTC.

This clonotype came up many times. This rearrangement joins TRBV7-6 to TRBJ2-7; no reliable D call. The CDR3 spans 13 residues. Trimming removed 5 bases from V and 1 base from J, with 9 bases in between. Germline CDR1 and CDR2: SGHVS and FNYEAQ. The CDR3 loop is CASSPRLSYEQYF. CDR3 DNA sequence: TGTGCCAGCAGCCCGCGCCTATCCTACGAGCAGTACTTC. Full variable domain (rest looked up from reference TRBV7-6 and TRBJ2-7): GAGVSQSPRYKVTKRGQDVALRCDPISGHVSLYWYRQALGQGPEFLTYFNYEAQQDKSGLPNDRFSAERPEGSISTLTIQRTEQRDSAMYRCASSPRLSYEQYFGPGTRLTVT.

This clonotype was detected many times. This rearrangement joins TRBV28 to TRBJ1-6; the D is unclear. Germline V lookup: CDR1 MDHEN, CDR2 SYDVKM. The CDR3 runs to 14 residues. V gave up 3 bases and J gave up 4 bases, with 7 bases separating them. CDR3 DNA: TGTGCCAGCAGTTTGGAGTGGTATAATTCACCCCTCCACTTT. Protein: CASSLEWYNSPLHF. Full variable domain (outside the CDR3, taken from reference TRBV28 and TRBJ1-6): DVKVTQSSRYLVKRTGEKVFLECVQDMDHENMFWYRQDPGLGLRLIYFSYDVKMKEKGDIPEGYSVSREKKERFSLILESASTNQTSMYLCASSLEWYNSPLHFGNGTRLTVT.

The sample holds many counts of this clonotype. This chain links TRBV12-3 or TRBV12-4 with TRBJ1-3; D is perhaps TRBD1 (6 bases). The CDR3 runs 16 residues. Trimming took off 0 bases at V and 2 bases at J, with 11 bases between the two ends. The CDR3 DNA follows: TGTGCCAGCAGTTTAGCGCTGGGGGCCACTGGAAACACCATATATTTT. Its translation: CASSLALGATGNTIYF.

This clonotype was counted between two and nine times. V gene TRBV15 combines with J gene TRBJ1-4; D ambiguous. Trimming removed 0 bases from V and 8 bases from J, with 10 bases in between. CDR1 is LNHNV, CDR2 YYDKDF, per germline (reference sequence). The CDR3 runs 14 residues. The CDR3 nucleotides read TGTGCCACCAGCAGAGATTCGGGGAGCGAAAAACTGTTTTTT. This translates into CATSRDSGSEKLFF.

This clonotype was recorded at least ten times. The rearrangement joins TRBV7-2 to TRBJ2-3, with TRBD2 identical over 7 bases. The CDR3 extends over 14 amino acids. Germline V lookup: CDR1 SGHTA, CDR2 FQGNSA. J gave up 6 bases and V 0 bases, and 3 bases lay outside the gene matches. The CDR3 region has the DNA TGTGCCAGCAGCTTAGCGGCCGGGGGGGATACGCAGTATTTT. This encodes CASSLAAGGDTQYF.

The V call is TRBV12-3 or TRBV12-4, the J call TRBJ2-1, with D perhaps matching TRBD1 or TRBD2 (5 bases each). The CDR3 is 12 amino acids. The germline V and J ends were trimmed by 6 bases and 8 bases, with 11 bases remaining between them. The chain's CDR3 is CASRQTADEQFF. The CDR3 DNA sequence: TGTGCCAGCAGACAGACAGCGGATGAGCAGTTCTTC.

This clonotype has a count of ten or more. This CDR3 reads CASSPRDSLNNEQFF. CDR3 DNA: TGCGCCAGCAGCCCCCGGGACTCACTCAACAATGAGCAGTTCTTC. The J gene is TRBJ2-1, the V gene TRBV4-1, with TRBD2 as a possible D gene (6 bases). Per the germline V gene, CDR1 is MGHRA and CDR2 is YSYEKL. The CDR3 totals 15 residues. The ends were cut back, 4 bases at V and 5 bases at J, with 15 bases in the middle.

The chain combines TRBV12-3 or TRBV12-4 with TRBJ1-4; 8 positions match TRBD1. The CDR3 covers 14 residues. V shed 1 base, J shed 8 bases, and the junction held 3 bases outside the gene matches. As DNA, the CDR3 is TGTGCCAGCAGTTTAGGGACAGGGTGGGAAAAACTGTTTTTT. Residues: CASSLGTGWEKLFF.

This clonotype came up many times. The rearrangement uses TRBV12-3 or TRBV12-4 and TRBJ2-5; 10 nucleotides align to TRBD1. The CDR3 consists of 14 residues. V shed 5 bases, J shed 3 bases, and the junction held 3 bases outside the gene matches. The CDR3 is CASSQTGGEETQYF. DNA for the CDR3: TGTGCCAGCAGTCAGACAGGGGGCGAAGAGACCCAGTACTTC.

This sequence joins TRBV7-6 and TRBJ1-2; D ambiguous. CDR3 length equals 11 residues. V lost 4 bases and J 8 bases, leaving 8 bases between the germline ends. Germline loops: CDR1 SGHVS, CDR2 FNYEAQ. Here the CDR3 reads CASSSLLGYTF. The CDR3 DNA is TGTGCCAGCAGCTCTTTACTCGGCTACACCTTC. The complete variable domain, with remaining parts taken from reference TRBV7-6 and TRBJ1-2, reads GAGVSQSPRYKVTKRGQDVALRCDPISGHVSLYWYRQALGQGPEFLTYFNYEAQQDKSGLPNDRFSAERPEGSISTLTIQRTEQRDSAMYRCASSSLLGYTFGSGTRLTVV.

This clonotype was counted only a few times. The chain links TRBV28 to TRBJ2-1; D perhaps matches TRBD2 (5 bases). Trimming pared 5 bases from V and 0 bases from J, leaving 11 bases between. Per germline, CDR1 MDHEN and CDR2 SYDVKM. This CDR3 has 15 residues. The CDR3 DNA is TGTGCCAGCAGTCCTCTGGGGAGCTCCTACAATGAGCAGTTCTTC. It translates to CASSPLGSSYNEQFF.

V is TRBV20-1 and J is TRBJ2-3; 8 bases are a match to TRBD1. The germline gives CDR1 DFQATT, CDR2 SNEGSKA (reference sequence). Trimming removed 7 bases from V and 6 bases from J; junction bases left unmatched: 9. The CDR3 length is 13 residues. This chain's CDR3 is CSVGTGSWDTQYF. The CDR3 nucleotides are TGCAGTGTAGGGACAGGATCATGGGATACGCAGTATTTT.

This clonotype was picked up many times. The V and J genes are TRBV7-2 and TRBJ2-1; TRBD2 agrees at 10 bases. J lost 10 bases, V lost 3 bases, and 6 bases had no gene match. This CDR3 comprises 14 residues. The germline CDR1 and CDR2 sequences are SGHTA and FQGNSA. For the CDR3, the DNA is TGTGCCAGCAGCTTGGGGCTAGCGGGAGTGGAGCAGTTCTTC. It codes for CASSLGLAGVEQFF.

The V call is TRBV7-2, the J call TRBJ2-3; 9 nucleotides align to TRBD2. The CDR3 totals 16 residues. J gave up 4 bases and V 3 bases, and 8 bases lay outside the gene matches. Germline CDR1 and CDR2: SGHTA and FQGNSA. CDR3 sequence reads: CASSFRAGGRADTQYF. The CDR3 nucleotides read TGTGCCAGCAGCTTTCGGGCGGGGGGGCGGGCAGATACGCAGTATTTT.

This clonotype was picked up many times. The J gene is TRBJ2-4, the V gene TRBV7-2, with 13 bases that match TRBD2. With 5 bases clipped from V and 8 bases from J, the junction kept 6 bases outside the gene matches. The CDR3 is made up of 15 amino acids. Germline V CDR1 and CDR2: SGHTA, FQGNSA. Here the CDR3 DNA reads TGTGCCAGCAGCACCCGGACTAGCGGGAGTGACATTCAGTACTTC. Amino acids: CASSTRTSGSDIQYF.

This clonotype was counted a few times. The chain employs TRBV7-6 and TRBJ1-3; TRBD1 matches 8 bases. CDR1 is SGHVS, CDR2 FNYEAQ, per germline. V shed 1 base, J shed 0 bases, and the junction held 5 bases outside the gene matches. The CDR3 loop spans 17 amino acids. CDR3 amino acids: CASSLGMTGDSGNTIYF. In DNA form, the CDR3 reads TGTGCCAGCAGCTTAGGAATGACAGGGGACTCTGGAAACACCATATATTTT.

This clonotype was counted ten times or more. J is TRBJ2-7 and V is TRBV27, with 9 bases matching TRBD2. The CDR3 totals 15 residues. Germline V gene lookup returns CDR1 MNHEY and CDR2 SMNVEV (reference sequence). With V trimmed by 7 bases and J by 6 bases, 13 bases remained unmatched. The CDR3: CASNLDGRTSVEQYF. DNA for the CDR3: TGTGCCAGCAACCTGGACGGCCGGACTAGCGTCGAGCAGTACTTC.

As to this clonotype: With a much larger clone just one base away, this may be a read error. This sequence joins TRBV7-8 and TRBJ2-6, with TRBD1 matching over 9 bases. After removal of 5 bases from V and 3 bases from J, the junction contained 17 bases not matched to a gene. The CDR3 loop spans 20 amino acids. The germline V gene encodes CDR1 SGHVS and CDR2 FQNEAQ. The CDR3 here is CASSLPGVTGGNSGANVLTF. The CDR3 DNA sequence: TGTGCCAGCAGCCTCCCAGGCGTCACAGGGGGCAACAGTGGGGCCAACGTCCTGACTTTC.

With respect to this clonotype: A much larger clone differs from this one at a single base, so this may be a read error. The V call is TRBV7-6, the J call TRBJ2-1, with TRBD2 matching 8 bases. The CDR3 is made up of 19 amino acids. The germline V gene encodes CDR1 SGHVS and CDR2 FNYEAQ. With 5 bases clipped from V and 2 bases from J, the junction kept 17 bases outside the gene matches. CDR3 nucleotides: TGTGCCAGCAGCCTGACTAGCGCCCGACGGGCACCGACCTACAATGAGCAGTTCTTC. This codes for CASSLTSARRAPTYNEQFF.

This chain connects TRBV5-1 to TRBJ2-1, with 10 nucleotides matching TRBD2. Germline trimming cut 0 bases from V and 7 bases from J; bases unmatched to any gene: 1. This CDR3 has 14 residues. CDR1 and CDR2 from the germline V gene are SGHRS and YFSETQ. The DNA for the CDR3 is TGCGCCAGCAGCTTGGCTAGCGGGAGAAATGAGCAGTTCTTC. This codes for CASSLASGRNEQFF.

The chain joins TRBV6-2 or TRBV6-3 to TRBJ2-5, with D uncertain. Germline V CDR1 and CDR2: MNHEY, SVGEGT. V was trimmed by 8 bases and J by 1 base, leaving 8 bases between them. CDR3 length: 12 amino acids. The CDR3 spells CASSVIQETQYF. The CDR3 DNA reads as TGTGCCAGCTCAGTGATCCAAGAGACCCAGTACTTC.